This TCR beta chain emerged from a study of regulatory T cells in long-lasting Graves disease. Study-wide points: Under persistent disease, TRBV28, TRBJ1-2 and TRBJ2-5 were used preferentially. Less diverse TCR repertoires were seen in persistent Graves' patients than in newly diagnosed ones.

The CDR3 spans 16 residues. Trimming removed 5 bases at V and 1 base at J, with 16 bases between. The germline CDR1 and CDR2 sequences are MDHEN and SYDVKM. Time point specified: newly diagnosed GD, antithyroid drugs for less than 3 months. Construction of the TCR library relied on RNA isolated from PBMCs. Assembly of TCR beta libraries relied on iRepertoire HTBI primers together with Arm-PCR of CDR3 regions. TCRdb fed the multiplex PCR reads into MiXCR, producing one record per CDR3 protein. This sample carries approximately 540,000 distinct CDR3 sequences, 12% of them seen once, and the ten largest clones take almost 9%. This clonotype came up many times. Antigen: not known. These data are also associated with another study on T cells in Graves' hyperthyroidism and ophthalmopathy. That paper adds: Disease duration under 2 months; hyperthyroidism patients were aged 18 to 65. Most clonotypes expanded in thyroid above 0.001 were likewise present in blood.

The V and J genes are TRBV28 and TRBJ2-3, with a weak D call TRBD2 (5 bases). This TCR was sampled from a woman aged 25 to 39 with Graves disease. The sample was peripheral blood mononuclear cells (PBMCs), taken at new diagnosis, from a patient treated with antithyroid drugs. CDR3 in DNA: TGTGCCAGCAGTCCCATCGCGGGCAGTCGCACAGATACGCAGTATTTT. Translated: CASSPIAGSRTDTQYF.